Following are 30 T cell receptor beta chains from one sample sequenced in a study of identical twins. From the 5' RACE reads, TCRdb called clonotypes with MiXCR, one entry per CDR3 protein. The data show around 650,000 distinct CDR3 sequences, 7% to 7.5% seen once. The sample was also linked to a second study, of yellow fever vaccine responses in identical twins.

Sequencing was done on a sample of PBMCs. The receptors were gathered from a woman aged 18-35 years in good health.

A few counts support this clonotype. The chain recombines TRBV4-1 with TRBJ1-6; D remains ambiguous. The V and J ends lost 4 bases and 3 bases respectively, with 13 bases between them. Germline CDR1 MGHRA, CDR2 YSYEKL. CDR3 length equals 16 residues. The CDR3 DNA reads as TGCGCCAGCAGCCCCCTGGGAGGCAGCTATAATTCACCCCTCCACTTT. Translated, it gives CASSPLGGSYNSPLHF.

The chain recombines TRBV20-1 with TRBJ2-5; no reliable D call. Trimming cost V 7 bases and J 4 bases, with 22 bases left between them. The CDR3 runs 15 residues. Germline CDR1 is DFQATT and CDR2 is SNEGSKA (reference sequence). The CDR3 DNA sequence: TGCAGTGTCAGACCCCGGCTATCCCAAAGAGAGACCCAGTACTTC. It translates to CSVRPRLSQRETQYF.

V usage is TRBV29-1 and J usage is TRBJ1-2, with TRBD1 matching over 11 bases. V shed 6 bases, J shed 3 bases, and the junction held 6 bases outside the gene matches. This CDR3 comprises 14 residues. Germline V gene lookup returns CDR1 SQVTM and CDR2 ANQGSEA. The chain's CDR3 is CSVADRGRYYGYTF. Written as DNA, the CDR3 is TGCAGCGTCGCGGACAGGGGGCGGTACTATGGCTACACCTTC.

Worth noting for this clonotype: Just one base apart from a much larger clone, this may be a read error. The chain uses TRBV6-2 or TRBV6-3 and TRBJ2-1; TRBD2 matches at 11 bases. The CDR3 covers 18 residues. The ends lost 8 bases at V and 7 bases at J; junction bases unmatched: 19. From germline, CDR1 is MNHEY and CDR2 SVGEGT. CDR3 amino acids: CASSRGLAAQPYRNEQFF. Written as DNA, the CDR3 is TGTGCCAGCTCCCGGGGACTAGCGGCGCAGCCTTATCGGAATGAGCAGTTCTTC.

The chain joins TRBV28 to TRBJ1-6; D remains unclear. This CDR3 has 11 amino acids. V was cut by 6 bases and J by 13 bases, with 10 bases left in between. Germline loops: CDR1 MDHEN, CDR2 SYDVKM. CDR3 loop: CASRRGSPLHF. The CDR3 region has the DNA TGTGCCAGCAGGAGAGGTTCGCCCCTCCACTTT.

V usage is TRBV5-1 and J usage is TRBJ1-2; D gene unclear. This CDR3 is 15 amino acids long. Germline V gives CDR1 SGHRS, CDR2 YFSETQ. Trimming pared 3 bases from V and 6 bases from J, leaving 18 bases between. CDR3 sequence reads: CASSSFSGIRDGYTF. Here the CDR3 DNA reads TGCGCCAGCAGCTCCTTTTCCGGGATCCGCGATGGCTACACCTTC. Looking up the rest from reference TRBV5-1 and TRBJ1-2 gives the full variable domain: KAGVTQTPRYLIKTRGQQVTLSCSPISGHRSVSWYQQTPGQGLQFLFEYFSETQRNKGNFPGRFSGRQFSNSRSEMNVSTLELGDSALYLCASSSFSGIRDGYTFGSGTRLTVV.

On this clonotype itself: The junction departs from germline at one end; a sequencing error may be responsible. V usage is TRBV6-5 and J usage is TRBJ2-3; TRBD1 is a possible D gene (5 bases). Germline CDR1 reads MNHEY; CDR2 reads SVGAGI. The length of the CDR3 is 19 residues. The CDR3 reads CASSYSLGARAESTDTQYF. CDR3 DNA sequence: TGTGCCAGCAGTTACTCGCTTGGGGCCAGGGCGGAAAGCACAGATACCCAGTATTTT.

This clonotype was counted ten times or more. The rearrangement links TRBV12-3 or TRBV12-4 to TRBJ1-1; D gene uncertain. The CDR3 has 12 amino acids. The V end was cut by 2 bases, the J end by 5 bases, with 6 bases between. In DNA form, the CDR3 reads TGTGCCAGCAGTTTATATGGAACTGAAGCTTTCTTT. It is translated as CASSLYGTEAFF.

The chain is built from TRBV24-1 and TRBJ1-5, with 10 bases identical to TRBD1. Germline V gene lookup returns CDR1 KGHDR and CDR2 SFDVKD. The CDR3 length is 15 residues. V was clipped by 4 bases and J by 7 bases; unmatched bases: 6. This CDR3 reads CATSEGTGVWQPQHF. CDR3 DNA sequence: TGTGCCACCAGTGAAGGGACAGGGGTTTGGCAGCCCCAGCATTTT.

Ten or more counts support this clonotype. V is TRBV10-3 and J is TRBJ2-3; D not resolved. The V end was cut by 6 bases, the J end by 0 bases, with 10 bases between. In germline, CDR1 is ENHRY, CDR2 SYGVKD. The CDR3 has 14 amino acids. CDR3 in DNA: TGTGCCATCAGGAACAGCTCTAGCACAGATACGCAGTATTTT. Protein product: CAIRNSSSTDTQYF.

This clonotype was seen repeatedly, ten times or more. The rearrangement uses TRBV12-3 or TRBV12-4 and TRBJ2-7; no definite D call. The CDR3 has 14 amino acids. The ends were cut back, 2 bases at V and 2 bases at J, with 10 bases in the middle. In nucleotides, the CDR3 is TGTGCCAGCAGTTTAACCCCGCAGGCCTACGAGCAGTACTTC. Amino acids: CASSLTPQAYEQYF.

This clonotype was recorded many times. J is TRBJ2-2 and V is TRBV12-3 or TRBV12-4, with D perhaps TRBD2 (5 bases). The CDR3 is 15 residues long. Trimming shortened V by 2 bases and J by 0 bases, and 7 bases separated the two germline ends. The CDR3 reads CASSLQRTNTGELFF. DNA of the CDR3: TGTGCCAGCAGTTTACAGCGGACGAACACCGGGGAGCTGTTTTTT.

This clonotype was counted many times. The V and J genes are TRBV28 and TRBJ1-3; D uncertain. Germline lookup yields CDR1 MDHEN and CDR2 SYDVKM. V lost 9 bases, J lost 4 bases, and 13 bases lay in between. The CDR3 is 13 residues long. DNA of the CDR3: TGTGCCAGTCGTGTCGAGTTGGGAAACACCATATATTTT. It encodes CASRVELGNTIYF.

This clonotype was seen only a few times. This rearrangement joins TRBV2 to TRBJ1-1; TRBD1 aligns across 7 bases. The CDR3 has 10 residues. Trimming took 6 bases from V and 8 from J; bases not matched to a gene: 0. The germline V gene has CDR1 SNHLY and CDR2 FYNNEI. CDR3 in DNA: TGTGCCAGCAGAGGGGGCGAAGCTTTCTTT. The encoded protein is CASRGGEAFF.

This clonotype was seen at least ten times. The J gene is TRBJ2-1, the V gene TRBV12-3 or TRBV12-4, with TRBD1 identical over 9 bases. The CDR3 contains 15 residues. The V segment lost 6 bases and the J segment 1 base; nucleotides outside the gene matches: 4. CDR3 in DNA: TGTGCCAGCAGGGGACAGGGTAGTTCCTACAATGAGCAGTTCTTC. It yields the protein CASRGQGSSYNEQFF.

V is TRBV18 and J is TRBJ1-6, with 8 bases identical to TRBD1. V shed 3 bases, J shed 4 bases, and the junction held 11 bases outside the gene matches. The CDR3 length is 18 residues. Germline CDR1 and CDR2: KGHSH and LQKENI. The CDR3 DNA sequence: TGTGCCAGCTCACCTTTGACAGGGGAAAGTTCTTATAATTCACCCCTCCACTTT. Translated, it gives CASSPLTGESSYNSPLHF.

This clonotype was detected many times. This chain uses TRBV5-1 with TRBJ2-1; tentatively, D is TRBD2 (5 bases). CDR1 and CDR2 from the germline V gene are SGHRS and YFSETQ. The CDR3 is 16 residues long. V was pared by 7 bases and J by 0 bases, with 17 bases between. CDR3 sequence (DNA): TGCGCCAGCGCCCCGGGCGGGCTCAGCTCCTACAATGAGCAGTTCTTC. Encoded protein: CASAPGGLSSYNEQFF.

This clonotype was observed many times. V and J are TRBV6-5 and TRBJ1-2; TRBD1 matches 9 bases. Germline-derived CDR1 and CDR2 are MNHEY and SVGAGI. The CDR3 is 12 residues long. The junction had 3 bases not matched to a gene; V was cut back by 5 bases and J by 8 bases. This chain's CDR3 is CASSGQGLGYTF. CDR3 nucleotide sequence: TGTGCCAGCAGTGGACAGGGGCTAGGCTACACCTTC.

This clonotype has ten or more counts. V usage is TRBV20-1 and J usage is TRBJ2-3; a weak D match, TRBD1 (6 bases). Trimming stripped 0 bases from V and 2 bases from J, with 12 bases between. Looked up from germline, CDR1 is DFQATT and CDR2 is SNEGSKA (reference sequence). This CDR3 spans 15 amino acids. CDR3 loop: CSARDHGQNTDTQYF. CDR3 bases: TGCAGTGCTAGAGATCACGGACAGAACACAGATACGCAGTATTTT.

This chain links TRBV3-1 with TRBJ2-2; D unresolved. The CDR3 totals 14 residues. Trimming took off 4 bases at V and 7 bases at J, with 13 bases between the two ends. CDR1 and CDR2 (germline): LGHDT, YNNKEL (reference sequence). CDR3 sequence (DNA): TGTGCCAGCAGCCCGACACCGAACGGCGGGGAGCTGTTTTTT. As protein: CASSPTPNGGELFF.

This sequence joins TRBV20-1 and TRBJ2-1; unclear D gene. Trimming shortened V by 6 bases and J by 4 bases, and 7 bases separated the two germline ends. The germline CDR1 and CDR2 sequences are DFQATT and SNEGSKA (reference sequence). The length of the CDR3 is 11 residues. This chain's CDR3 is CSAFSYNEQFF. The CDR3 DNA reads TGCAGTGCCTTCTCTTACAATGAGCAGTTCTTC.

This clonotype has only a few counts. This chain links TRBV20-1 with TRBJ2-7; 14 nucleotides align to TRBD2. The CDR3 runs 15 residues. With 4 bases clipped from V and 7 bases from J, the junction kept 9 bases outside the gene matches. Germline lookup yields CDR1 DFQATT and CDR2 SNEGSKA (reference sequence). This chain's CDR3 is CSATGTSGSSGEQYF. The CDR3 nucleotides read TGCAGTGCTACCGGGACTAGCGGGAGCTCGGGGGAGCAGTACTTC.

This clonotype was counted only a few times. This chain links TRBV28 with TRBJ1-1, with 8 bases lining up with TRBD1. V trimming: 1 base; J trimming: 2 bases; junction bases outside the gene matches: 3. CDR3 size: 15 residues. Per germline, CDR1 MDHEN and CDR2 SYDVKM. In nucleotides, the CDR3 is TGTGCCAGCAGTTTATTAGGGACAGGTAACACTGAAGCTTTCTTT. Its protein product is CASSLLGTGNTEAFF.

This clonotype was observed a handful of times. J is TRBJ2-7 and V is TRBV28; 9 positions agree with TRBD1. Germline values: CDR1 MDHEN, CDR2 SYDVKM. The CDR3 length is 11 residues. The chain's CDR3 is CLTGGIGEQYV. CDR3 in DNA: TGCCTGACAGGGGGGATTGGCGAGCAGTACGTC.

The table lists this clonotype with many counts. The V and J genes are TRBV5-1 and TRBJ2-3, with 15 bases fitting TRBD2. The germline gives CDR1 SGHRS, CDR2 YFSETQ. Germline trimming cut 0 bases from V and 2 bases from J; bases unmatched to any gene: 7. This CDR3 contains 19 residues. The CDR3: CASSLGSGLAGGNTDTQYF. The CDR3 DNA reads TGCGCCAGCAGCTTGGGGTCCGGACTAGCGGGGGGGAACACAGATACGCAGTATTTT.

V gene TRBV4-1 combines with J gene TRBJ2-5; tentative D call: TRBD2 (6 bases). In germline, CDR1 is MGHRA, CDR2 YSYEKL. V lost 4 bases to trimming and J lost 4 bases, with 13 bases between them. The CDR3 sequence is 14 residues long. CDR3 protein: CASSRGSEGETQYF. CDR3 bases: TGCGCCAGCAGCCGAGGATCGGAGGGAGAGACCCAGTACTTC.

Comments on this clonotype: The junction differs from germline at one of its ends, possibly a read error. CDR3 nucleotides: TGCGCCAGCAGCTTGTTGATGGGAATGAACTCCGGGGAGCTGTTTTTT. Protein product: CASSLLMGMNSGELFF. The chain couples TRBV5-1 to TRBJ2-2; D gene ambiguous. The germline CDR1 and CDR2 sequences are SGHRS and YFSETQ. The CDR3 covers 16 residues.

The chain joins TRBV6-5 to TRBJ2-4, with D hard to call. Germline V gene data show CDR1 as MNHEY and CDR2 as SVGAGI. This CDR3 has 11 residues. V lost 3 bases to trimming and J lost 4 bases, with 1 base between them. The CDR3, as DNA: TGTGCCAGCAGTTATAAAAACATTCAGTACTTC. Translation: CASSYKNIQYF.

The rearrangement joins TRBV29-1 to TRBJ2-7, with D possibly being TRBD2 (5 bases). The CDR3 loop spans 15 amino acids. In germline, CDR1 is SQVTM, CDR2 ANQGSEA. V dropped 4 bases and J dropped 7 bases, with 23 bases sitting between them. The CDR3 loop reads CSVASLDSSRGEQYF. The DNA of the CDR3 is TGCAGCGTTGCATCGTTGGACTCTTCCCGGGGAGAGCAGTACTTC.

The V call is TRBV15, the J call TRBJ2-5, with 7 bases that match TRBD2. J gave up 5 bases and V 0 bases, and 6 bases lay outside the gene matches. The CDR3 spans 15 residues. Germline CDR1 reads LNHNV; CDR2 reads YYDKDF (reference sequence). CDR3 bases: TGTGCCACCAGCAGAGATCTAGTCGGGGGGGAGACCCAGTACTTC. Translation: CATSRDLVGGETQYF. Full variable domain (rest looked up from reference TRBV15 and TRBJ2-5): DAMVIQNPRYQVTQFGKPVTLSCSQTLNHNVMYWYQQKSSQAPKLLFHYYDKDFNNEADTPDNFQSRRPNTSFCFLDIRSPGLGDTAMYLCATSRDLVGGETQYFGPGTRLLVL.